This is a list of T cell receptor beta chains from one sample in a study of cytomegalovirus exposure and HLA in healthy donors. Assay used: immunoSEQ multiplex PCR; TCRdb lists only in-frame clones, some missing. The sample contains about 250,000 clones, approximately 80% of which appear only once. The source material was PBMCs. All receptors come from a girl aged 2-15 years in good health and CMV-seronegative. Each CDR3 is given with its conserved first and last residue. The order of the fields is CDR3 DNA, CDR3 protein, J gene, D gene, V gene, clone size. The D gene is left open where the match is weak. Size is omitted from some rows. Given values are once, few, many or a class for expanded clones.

TGTGCCAGCAGTTCGTTCCAGGGGTCCTCCTACAATGAGCAGTTCTTC,CASSSFQGSSYNEQFF,TRBJ2-1,NA,TRBV28,once
TGTGCCAGCAGTTTGTCCCTTGGGGGGGGGCCACATTACAATGAGCAGTTCTTC,CASSLSLGGGPHYNEQFF,TRBJ2-1,NA,TRBV27,NA
TGTGCCAGCAGTTTTGGGGGACTAGCTGAACAGTTCTTC,CASSFGGLAEQFF,TRBJ2-1,TRBD2,TRBV2,NA
TGTGCCAGCAGCTTAGCCTCGGTGAGTTGGGCGGGAGTTGAGACCCAGTACTTC,CASSLASVSWAGVETQYF,TRBJ2-5,TRBD2,TRBV11-2,NA
TGTGCCAGCACTACCATTTATTCACCCCTCCACTTT,CASTTIYSPLHF,TRBJ1-6,NA,TRBV2,NA
TGTGCCAGCAGGTTTATTCCTAGCACAGATACGCAGTATTTT,CASRFIPSTDTQYF,TRBJ2-3,NA,TRBV6-1,NA
TGCGCCAGCAGCCTGGGACAGGGCGTCTACAATGAGCAGTTCTTC,CASSLGQGVYNEQFF,TRBJ2-1,TRBD1,TRBV4-1,NA
TGCGCCAGCAGCTTGGGGACAGGCAATGAGCAGTTCTTC,CASSLGTGNEQFF,TRBJ2-1,TRBD1,TRBV5-1,NA
TGTGCCAGCAGTTTACCCACAGGGGGACCCTCCTACGAGCAGTACTTC,CASSLPTGGPSYEQYF,TRBJ2-7,TRBD1,TRBV28,NA
TGTGCCAGCTCACCATGGCGGAACACGGGACAGGTACTCTCTGGGGCCAACGTCCTGACTTTC,CASSPWRNTGQVLSGANVLTF,TRBJ2-6,TRBD1,TRBV18,NA
TGTGCCTGGAGTGTACTAGGGAACGAGCAGTACTTC,CAWSVLGNEQYF,TRBJ2-7,NA,TRBV30,NA
TGTGCCAGCAGCTTAACGGGTACTGGGGCGCGATCACAATATGAGCAGTTCTTC,CASSLTGTGARSQYEQFF,TRBJ2-1,NA,TRBV7-3,few
TGTGCCAGCAGCCAAGAAGGACAGACCATCACCGGGGAGCTGTTTTTT,CASSQEGQTITGELFF,TRBJ2-2,NA,TRBV4-2,NA
TGTGCCAGCAGAGCCCATTACGGACTAGCGGGAGAAAGTTCCTACAATGAGCAGTTCTTC,CASRAHYGLAGESSYNEQFF,TRBJ2-1,TRBD2,TRBV27,NA
TGTGCCAGCAGACGGACTAGCGGGCGAAATACGCAGTATTTT,CASRRTSGRNTQYF,TRBJ2-3,TRBD2,TRBV6-5,NA
TGTGCCAGCAGCCAAGATATGAGCGGGGGAGCCTACGAGCAGTACTTC,CASSQDMSGGAYEQYF,TRBJ2-7,TRBD2,TRBV4-2,NA
TGTGCCAGCAGCGTAGTGGGGGCCTACACTGAAGCTTTCTTT,CASSVVGAYTEAFF,TRBJ1-1,NA,TRBV9,NA
TGTGCCAGCAGTACCAGCGGAGGCACGGGAGAGACCCAGTACTTC,CASSTSGGTGETQYF,TRBJ2-5,NA,TRBV11-2,NA
TGTGCCAGCAGTGAATTAGGGGCAACTGGAGGAAACACCATATATTTT,CASSELGATGGNTIYF,TRBJ1-3,NA,TRBV2,NA
TGTGCCAGCAGGGCACCGGGACAACATTGGAACGAGCAGTACTTC,CASRAPGQHWNEQYF,TRBJ2-7,NA,TRBV27,NA
TGTGCCAGCAGCTCTTGGGGGGGACCCGGGGATACGCAGTATTTT,CASSSWGGPGDTQYF,TRBJ2-3,TRBD2,TRBV9,once
TGTGCCAGCAGCTTACCTGGGACAGGGCTCGACGGCTACACCTTC,CASSLPGTGLDGYTF,TRBJ1-2,TRBD1,TRBV7-9,NA
TGCGCCAGCAGCTTGTCAGGGGTTAATGAAAAACTGTTTTTT,CASSLSGVNEKLFF,TRBJ1-4,NA,TRBV5-1,NA
TGTGCCAGCAGCTTTTCGGGGACAGGGGTCACCACCATATATTTT,CASSFSGTGVTTIYF,TRBJ1-3,TRBD1,TRBV7-6,NA
TGTGCCAGCAGTCCCGGGGATAGCGGGAGGTCGTACGAGCAGTACTTC,CASSPGDSGRSYEQYF,TRBJ2-7,TRBD2,TRBV28,NA
TGTGCCAGCAGCCGAGGAGGGGGGTCAGGACTAGCCGACACCGGGGAGCTGTTTTTT,CASSRGGGSGLADTGELFF,TRBJ2-2,TRBD2,TRBV14,NA
TGTGCCAGCAGTTACTCAGGGGTTGGATACAATGAGCAGTTCTTC,CASSYSGVGYNEQFF,TRBJ2-1,NA,TRBV6-5,once
TGCAGCGTGGAACCGGGACAATTTAACTATGGCTACACCTTC,CSVEPGQFNYGYTF,TRBJ1-2,NA,TRBV29-1,NA
TGTTCCAGCAGGGTCCTAAACACTGAAGCTTTCTTT,CSSRVLNTEAFF,TRBJ1-1,NA,TRBV7-9,NA
TGTGCCAGCAGCCCCAGAATTAGCCCGAGCTCCTACAATGAGCAGTTCTTC,CASSPRISPSSYNEQFF,TRBJ2-1,NA,TRBV7-9,once
TGCAGCGCCGAGACTCAGGGTCCGGATACGCAGTATTTT,CSAETQGPDTQYF,TRBJ2-3,NA,TRBV29-1,once
TGTGCCAGCAGTTACTTCGCGGGGGGCGGATACGAGCAGTACTTC,CASSYFAGGGYEQYF,TRBJ2-7,TRBD2,TRBV6-5,once
TGTGCCAGCAGTTTATATGGGGGGATCCTTAGAACTGAAGCTTTCTTT,CASSLYGGILRTEAFF,TRBJ1-1,NA,TRBV27,NA
TGTGCCAGCTCCGACGGGACAGCTTACGAGCAGTACTTC,CASSDGTAYEQYF,TRBJ2-7,TRBD1,TRBV6-1,NA
TGTGCCAGCAGCTTAGGGCGGGCTAGCGGCTTTGACGAGCAGTACTTC,CASSLGRASGFDEQYF,TRBJ2-7,TRBD2,TRBV11-2,NA
TGCGCCAGCAGCTTGTTTCCAGCAGGGGGCAACAATGAGCAGTTCTTC,CASSLFPAGGNNEQFF,TRBJ2-1,TRBD1,TRBV5-1,NA
TGTGCCAGCAGCCCATGGGACTCCAGCACAGATACGCAGTATTTT,CASSPWDSSTDTQYF,TRBJ2-3,NA,TRBV7-9,NA
TGTGCCAGCAGTCGGACAGGGTTGGGCACTGAAGCTTTCTTT,CASSRTGLGTEAFF,TRBJ1-1,TRBD1,TRBV6-5,NA
TGTGCCAGCGCTTGGGGGACTAGCGGGGGGGCCAAATACGAGCAGTACTTC,CASAWGTSGGAKYEQYF,TRBJ2-7,TRBD2,TRBV28,NA
TGTGCCTGGAGTCAAGGACAGGGGAAACAGCCCCAGCATTTT,CAWSQGQGKQPQHF,TRBJ1-5,TRBD1,TRBV30,NA
TGCGCCAGCAGCGGAAGCGGGGGGGACTTGGGCGAGCAGTACTTC,CASSGSGGDLGEQYF,TRBJ2-7,TRBD2,TRBV5-1,NA
TGCGCCAGCAGACCACGGTACCGGGAGGTCTACGAGCAGTACTTC,CASRPRYREVYEQYF,TRBJ2-7,TRBD2,TRBV23-1,NA
TGTGCCACCAAGACAGGGTCGGACTATGGCTACACCTTC,CATKTGSDYGYTF,TRBJ1-2,TRBD1,TRBV2,NA
TGTGCCAGCAGTTTCTTGCGGGGGGGGCTTACTAATGAAAAACTGTTTTTT,CASSFLRGGLTNEKLFF,TRBJ1-4,NA,TRBV28,NA
TGTGCCAGCATGGGGGCGGCAACTAATGAAAAACTGTTTTTT,CASMGAATNEKLFF,TRBJ1-4,NA,TRBV28,NA
TGCGCCAGCAGCCAACCTCTCACCGGGGAGCTGTTTTTT,CASSQPLTGELFF,TRBJ2-2,NA,TRBV4-1,NA
TGTGCCAGCAGTTTCCGTAGCGGGGCTACCTACGAGCAGTACTTC,CASSFRSGATYEQYF,TRBJ2-7,TRBD2,TRBV27,NA
TGTGCCAGCAGTCCGACAGGGGAGTACGAGCAGTACTTC,CASSPTGEYEQYF,TRBJ2-7,TRBD1,TRBV6-1,NA
TGTGCCAGCAGCCAGCCCCCGGGACAGGGTACCGGCGAGCAGTACTTC,CASSQPPGQGTGEQYF,TRBJ2-7,TRBD1,TRBV14,NA
TGTGCCAGCAGTCAAGCGGGAGCCTCTGGAAACACCATATATTTT,CASSQAGASGNTIYF,TRBJ1-3,NA,TRBV27,NA
TGTGCCAGCAGCTTTGTTAGGTCAGGGGGAGAAAAACTGTTTTTT,CASSFVRSGGEKLFF,TRBJ1-4,TRBD1,TRBV28,NA
TGTGCCAGCTCACCGAACGCGGGTTACGAGCAGTACTTC,CASSPNAGYEQYF,TRBJ2-7,NA,TRBV18,NA
TGTGCCAGCAGCCAAGGAGCTAATGAAAAACTGTTTTTT,CASSQGANEKLFF,TRBJ1-4,NA,TRBV14,NA